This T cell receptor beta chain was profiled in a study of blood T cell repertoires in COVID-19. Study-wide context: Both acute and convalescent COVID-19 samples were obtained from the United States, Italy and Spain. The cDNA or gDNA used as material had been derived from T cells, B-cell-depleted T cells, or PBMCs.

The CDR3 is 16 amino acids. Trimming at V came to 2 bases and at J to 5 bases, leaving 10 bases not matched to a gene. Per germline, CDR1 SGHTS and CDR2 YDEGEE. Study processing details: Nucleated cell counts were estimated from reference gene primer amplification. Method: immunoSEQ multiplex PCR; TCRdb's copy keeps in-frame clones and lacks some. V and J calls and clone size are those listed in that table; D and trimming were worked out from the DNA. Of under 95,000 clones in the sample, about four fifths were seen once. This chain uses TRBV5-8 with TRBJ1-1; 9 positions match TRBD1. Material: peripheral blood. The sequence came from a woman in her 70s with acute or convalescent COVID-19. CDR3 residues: CASSFATGTGSTEAFF. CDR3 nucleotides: TGTGCCAGCAGCTTCGCGACCGGGACAGGGAGTACTGAAGCTTTCTTT.